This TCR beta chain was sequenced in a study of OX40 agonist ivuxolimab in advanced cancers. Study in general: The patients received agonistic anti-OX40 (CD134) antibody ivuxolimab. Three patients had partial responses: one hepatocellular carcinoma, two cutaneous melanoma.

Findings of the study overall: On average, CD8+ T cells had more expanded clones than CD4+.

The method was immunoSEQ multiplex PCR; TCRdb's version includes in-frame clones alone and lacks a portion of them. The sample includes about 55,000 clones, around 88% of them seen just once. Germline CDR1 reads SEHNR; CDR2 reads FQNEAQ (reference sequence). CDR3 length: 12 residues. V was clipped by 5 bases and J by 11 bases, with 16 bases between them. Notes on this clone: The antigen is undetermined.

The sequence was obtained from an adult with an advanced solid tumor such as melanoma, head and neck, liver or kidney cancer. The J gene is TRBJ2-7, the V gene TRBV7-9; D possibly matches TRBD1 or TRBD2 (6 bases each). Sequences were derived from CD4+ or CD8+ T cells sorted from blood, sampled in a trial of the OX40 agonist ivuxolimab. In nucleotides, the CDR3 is TGTGCCAGCAGCCCGGGCGGGGCAGGGGAGTACTTC. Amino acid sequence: CASSPGGAGEYF.